This T cell receptor (beta chain) stems from a study of CD8+ T cells in alopecia areata. Overall study context: Treatment of the treated patients consisted of oral tofacitinib, 5 to 10 mg twice daily. Tofacitinib treatment spanned 6 to 18 months, with 6 months off drug afterward.

The V gene's germline CDR1 is LNHDA and CDR2 SQIVND (reference sequence). This CDR3 has 15 amino acids. Trimming took 0 bases from V and 8 from J, leaving 16 bases between them. Investigators isolated RNA and reverse transcribed it into cDNA to act as the sequencing template. Assay: immunoSEQ multiplex PCR; the TCRdb copy retains only in-frame clones and omits some. The profile shows fewer than 80,000 clones, approximately 64% of them singletons. CD4+ and CD8+ T cells were sorted from PBMCs stained for CD3, CD4 and CD8. This clone was recorded a few times. The gene calls are TRBV19 and TRBJ1-2, with a weak D call TRBD1 (5 bases). The sample consisted of CD8+ T cells sorted from blood, taken at week 0. This TCR derives from a human donor with alopecia areata. CDR3 in amino acids: CASSIDLQAPWGYTF. The CDR3 bases are TGTGCCAGTAGTATAGATCTACAGGCCCCTTGGGGCTACACCTTC.